These 23 T cell receptor beta chains were sequenced from one sample in a study of cytomegalovirus exposure and HLA in healthy donors. It was with 60 Vbeta and 13 Jbeta primers that the PCR ran. Sequencing used immunoSEQ multiplex PCR; TCRdb keeps in-frame clones, though not all of them. The sample carries some 120,000 clones, about 10% recorded once. The sample consisted of PBMCs. All receptors come from a woman younger than 30 in good health and CMV-seropositive.

This clone was picked up a small number of times. The chain links TRBV19 to TRBJ1-5; tentatively, D is TRBD1 (5 bases). Germline CDR1 is LNHDA and CDR2 is SQIVND (reference sequence). The CDR3 is made up of 13 amino acids. The V end was cut by 8 bases, the J end by 3 bases, with 11 bases between. CDR3: CASSYRYNQPQHF. The CDR3 nucleotides are TGTGCCAGTTCATACAGGTACAATCAGCCCCAGCATTTT. Combining the CDR3 with reference TRBV19 and TRBJ1-5 gives the whole variable domain DGGITQSPKYLFRKEGQNVTLSCEQNLNHDAMYWYRQDPGQGLRLIYYSQIVNDFQKGDIAEGYSVSREKKESFPLTVTSAQKNPTAFYLCASSYRYNQPQHFGDGTRLSIL.

This chain joins TRBV18 and TRBJ2-2, with D possibly TRBD2 on 5 matching bases. The CDR3 spans 16 residues. CDR1 KGHSH and CDR2 LQKENI come from the germline V gene. The V and J ends lost 4 bases and 4 bases respectively, with 16 bases between them. CDR3 coding DNA: TGTGCCAGCTCACTTACCGGAGCGGCGAGCACCGGGGAGCTGTTTTTT. This sequence encodes CASSLTGAASTGELFF. Full variable domain (rest looked up from reference TRBV18 and TRBJ2-2): NAGVMQNPRHLVRRRGQEARLRCSPMKGHSHVYWYRQLPEEGLKFMVYLQKENIIDESGMPKERFSAEFPKEGPSILRIQQVVRGDSAAYFCASSLTGAASTGELFFGEGSRLTVL.

This clone was seen a few times. The J gene is TRBJ1-5, the V gene TRBV19, with D uncertain. The CDR3 totals 14 residues. Looked up from germline, CDR1 is LNHDA and CDR2 is SQIVND (reference sequence). Trimming stripped 3 bases from V and 1 base from J, with 7 bases between. CDR3 sequence (DNA): TGTGCCAGTAGTATGCGAGAAAGCAATCAGCCCCAGCATTTT. Its translation: CASSMRESNQPQHF.

V is TRBV6-4 and J is TRBJ2-1, with a possible D match to TRBD1 (5 bases). V dropped 4 bases and J dropped 5 bases, with 9 bases sitting between them. The germline V gene has CDR1 MRHNA and CDR2 SNTAGT. The CDR3 loop spans 13 amino acids. The CDR3 loop reads CASSVGANNEQFF. The CDR3 nucleotides read TGTGCCAGCAGTGTAGGGGCCAACAATGAGCAGTTCTTC.

This clone turned up a few times. CDR3 DNA sequence: TGTGCCAGCAGCTCCCAGGCTACCTACGAGCAGTACTTC. Protein sequence: CASSSQATYEQYF. This chain connects TRBV11-2 to TRBJ2-7; no definite D call. Between the trimmed V and J ends, which lost 4 bases and 2 bases, there was a span of 9 bases. Germline V lookup: CDR1 SGHAT, CDR2 FQNNGV. The CDR3 loop spans 13 amino acids.

This clone was counted between two and nine times. The chain couples TRBV7-2 to TRBJ2-7, with D possibly TRBD2 on 6 matching bases. The V gene lost 3 bases and the J gene lost 3 bases, with 12 bases spanning the gap. CDR1 and CDR2 from the germline V gene are SGHTA and FQGNSA. The CDR3 covers 14 residues. The CDR3 sequence is CASSFSGGNYEQYF. The CDR3 bases are TGTGCCAGCAGCTTTAGCGGAGGGAACTACGAGCAGTACTTC. Drawing the rest from reference TRBV7-2 and TRBJ2-7, the complete variable domain is GAGVSQSPSNKVTEKGKDVELRCDPISGHTALYWYRQSLGQGLEFLIYFQGNSAPDKSGLPSDRFSAERTGGSVSTLTIQRTQQEDSAVYLCASSFSGGNYEQYFGPGTRLTVT.

This clone has a handful of counts. The chain links TRBV7-2 to TRBJ1-4; 10 nucleotides line up with TRBD1. Per germline, CDR1 SGHTA and CDR2 FQGNSA. V was pared by 5 bases and J by 11 bases, with 11 bases of the junction left unmatched. The CDR3 length is 15 residues. This chain's CDR3 is CASSLPGTGVVKLFF. CDR3 bases: TGTGCCAGCAGCCTTCCCGGGACAGGGGTTGTTAAACTGTTTTTT.

This clone turned up a few times. V gene TRBV5-8 combines with J gene TRBJ2-1; D might be TRBD2 (6 bases). The V and J ends lost 5 bases and 0 bases respectively, with 12 bases between them. The germline CDR1 and CDR2 sequences are SGHTS and YDEGEE. There are 15 residues in the CDR3. The CDR3 region has the DNA TGTGCCAGCAGTTCGGGGGAGAGCTCCTACAATGAGCAGTTCTTC. Translation gives CASSSGESSYNEQFF.

In this sample, this clone turned up a few times. The CDR3, as DNA: TGCGCCAGCAGCTGGAGGAAGGCCCAGTACTTC. This gives the protein CASSWRKAQYF. The rearrangement links TRBV5-1 to TRBJ2-5; a possible D gene is TRBD2 (5 bases). The CDR3 runs 11 residues. Trimming left V 3 bases short and J 9 bases short, with 9 bases between. The germline CDR1 and CDR2 sequences are SGHRS and YFSETQ.

By share, this clone counts as medium-sized (0.01 to 0.1%). V gene TRBV10-3 combines with J gene TRBJ2-3; D remains unclear. Germline-derived CDR1 and CDR2 are ENHRY and SYGVKD. Trimming took off 6 bases at V and 0 bases at J, with 10 bases between the two ends. This CDR3 region has 14 residues. CDR3 in amino acids: CAIRPAVSTDTQYF. In nucleotides, the CDR3 is TGTGCCATCAGGCCCGCGGTTAGCACAGATACGCAGTATTTT.

DNA of the CDR3: TGCGCCAGCAGCTTGGACGGAGATGAAAAACTGTTTTTT. This sequence encodes CASSLDGDEKLFF. The chain joins TRBV5-1 to TRBJ1-4; D call uncertain. The CDR3 runs 13 residues. From germline, CDR1 is SGHRS and CDR2 YFSETQ. V shed 0 bases and J shed 6 bases, with 6 bases lying between them.

This chain joins TRBV5-1 and TRBJ2-1; D gene unclear. Trimming left V 6 bases short and J 5 bases short, with 9 bases between. The CDR3 extends over 12 amino acids. The germline gives CDR1 SGHRS, CDR2 YFSETQ. The CDR3 reads CASTVSNNEQFF. The DNA of the CDR3 is TGCGCCAGCACAGTGTCCAACAATGAGCAGTTCTTC.

This clone turned up a few times. A read error may account for a junction end that differs from germline. The gene calls are TRBV7-9 and TRBJ2-7; TRBD2 is a possible D gene (6 bases). The CDR3 has 13 residues. Germline CDR1 is SEHNR and CDR2 is FQNEAQ (reference sequence). This CDR3 reads CASSLVGGSVQYF. CDR3 DNA: TGTGCCAGCAGTTTAGTGGGGGGATCCGTGCAGTACTTC. Variable domain in full (rest from reference TRBV7-9 and TRBJ2-7): DTGVSQNPRHKITKRGQNVTFRCDPISEHNRLYWYRQTLGQGPEFLTYFQNEAQLEKSRLLSDRFSAERPKGSFSTLEIQRTEQGDSAMYLCASSLVGGSVQYFGPGTRLTVT.

The chain uses TRBV2 and TRBJ1-2; the match to TRBD1 covers 11 bases. Germline lookup yields CDR1 SNHLY and CDR2 FYNNEI. V trimming: 4 bases; J trimming: 1 base; junction bases outside the gene matches: 8. The CDR3 is 17 residues long. CDR3 in DNA: TGTGCCAGCAGTGTTGGACAGGGGGCTTATTTTAACTATGGCTACACCTTC. Translating gives CASSVGQGAYFNYGYTF.

This clone has just a few counts. The chain recombines TRBV9 with TRBJ1-2; D uncertain. Trimming removed 0 bases from V and 5 bases from J, with 20 bases in between. In germline, CDR1 is SGDLS, CDR2 YYNGEE. This CDR3 has 17 residues. CDR3 residues: CASSVERMGSGFYGYTF. Here the CDR3 DNA reads TGTGCCAGCAGCGTAGAGAGAATGGGGTCGGGGTTTTATGGCTACACCTTC.

This clone showed up just a few times. J is TRBJ2-5 and V is TRBV5-1; maybe TRBD1 (6 bases). Trimming stripped 4 bases from V and 4 bases from J, with 14 bases between. Per the germline V gene, CDR1 is SGHRS and CDR2 is YFSETQ. CDR3 length: 14 residues. The CDR3 region is CASSPTGWLETQYF. The DNA for the CDR3 is TGCGCCAGCAGCCCCACAGGGTGGTTAGAGACCCAGTACTTC.

The chain has TRBV9 and TRBJ2-4; unclear D gene. CDR1 and CDR2 (germline): SGDLS, YYNGEE. Trimming took off 0 bases at V and 1 base at J, with 5 bases between the two ends. This CDR3 region has 14 residues. The CDR3 DNA reads TGTGCCAGCAGCGTAGACGGGGCCAAAAACATTCAGTACTTC. The encoded protein is CASSVDGAKNIQYF.

The chain combines TRBV5-1 with TRBJ2-3; 7 nucleotides agree with TRBD2. Germline CDR1 reads SGHRS; CDR2 reads YFSETQ. The V segment lost 4 bases and the J segment 6 bases; nucleotides outside the gene matches: 8. The CDR3 is 14 residues long. The CDR3 bases are TGCGCCAGCAGCCGGGAGCGGGACGGGGATACGCAGTATTTT. Its translation: CASSRERDGDTQYF. Using reference TRBV5-1 and TRBJ2-3 for the parts outside the CDR3, the full variable domain is KAGVTQTPRYLIKTRGQQVTLSCSPISGHRSVSWYQQTPGQGLQFLFEYFSETQRNKGNFPGRFSGRQFSNSRSEMNVSTLELGDSALYLCASSRERDGDTQYFGPGTRLTVL.

The J gene is TRBJ2-7, the V gene TRBV7-6; tentatively, D is TRBD1 (6 bases). CDR3 size: 14 residues. CDR1 SGHVS and CDR2 FNYEAQ come from the germline V gene. V lost 1 base and J lost 3, with 10 bases in between. The CDR3 DNA is TGTGCCAGCAGCTTAGGGGCAGGGGACTACGAGCAGTACTTC. Its translation is CASSLGAGDYEQYF.

The chain links TRBV6-5 to TRBJ2-7; D is perhaps TRBD1 (6 bases). V gave up 2 bases and J gave up 9 bases, with 17 bases separating them. This CDR3 comprises 14 residues. CDR1 is MNHEY and CDR2 is SVGAGI in the germline V gene. CDR3 amino acids: CASSYAIQGPGQYF. DNA of the CDR3: TGTGCCAGCAGTTACGCGATACAGGGCCCTGGGCAGTACTTC.

In this sample, this clone turned up a few times. V is TRBV19 and J is TRBJ1-1; D is undetermined. This CDR3 has 14 amino acids. In germline, CDR1 is LNHDA, CDR2 SQIVND (reference sequence). Trimming removed 1 base at V and 5 bases at J, with 11 bases between. The CDR3 DNA is TGTGCCAGTAGTATAGTAACTGGAGGGACTGAAGCTTTCTTT. Protein product: CASSIVTGGTEAFF.

A few counts support this clone. This rearrangement joins TRBV28 to TRBJ2-1; 7 bases align to TRBD2. CDR3 length: 13 residues. The V segment lost 3 bases and the J segment 15 bases; nucleotides outside the gene matches: 11. The germline V gene has CDR1 MDHEN and CDR2 SYDVKM. DNA of the CDR3: TGTGCCAGCAGTTTGGGGTCGGAGCGGGATGGGTTCTTC. Translating gives CASSLGSERDGFF.

The J gene is TRBJ2-7, the V gene TRBV7-8; maybe TRBD1 (5 bases). Looked up from germline, CDR1 is SGHVS and CDR2 is FQNEAQ. CDR3 length: 14 residues. Trimming removed 2 bases at V and 0 bases at J, with 8 bases between. The CDR3, as DNA: TGTGCCAGCAGCTTATACAGGAGCTCCTACGAGCAGTACTTC. Amino acids: CASSLYRSSYEQYF.